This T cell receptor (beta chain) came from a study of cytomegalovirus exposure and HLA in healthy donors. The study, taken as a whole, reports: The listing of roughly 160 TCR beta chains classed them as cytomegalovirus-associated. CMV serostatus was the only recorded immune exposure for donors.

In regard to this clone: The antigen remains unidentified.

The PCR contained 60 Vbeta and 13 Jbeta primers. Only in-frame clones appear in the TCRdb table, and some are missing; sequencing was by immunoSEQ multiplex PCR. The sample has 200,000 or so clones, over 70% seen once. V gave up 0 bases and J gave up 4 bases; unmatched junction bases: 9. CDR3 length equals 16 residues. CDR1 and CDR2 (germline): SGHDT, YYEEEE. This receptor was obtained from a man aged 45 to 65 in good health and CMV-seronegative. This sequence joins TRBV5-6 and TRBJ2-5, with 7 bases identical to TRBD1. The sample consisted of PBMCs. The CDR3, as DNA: TGTGCCAGCAGCTTGGGGGTAAACCGGGACAGAGAGACCCAGTACTTC. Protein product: CASSLGVNRDRETQYF.